One and the same sample provided the 17 T cell receptor beta chains below, sequenced in a study of T cell clonality in common variable immunodeficiency. No antigen has been assigned to these receptors. Study-level findings and limits: Fewer deletions and N-nucleotide insertions were reportedly seen in common variable immunodeficiency TCR beta sequences.

Repertoires were generated with immunoSEQ multiplex PCR, while TCRdb's copy carries only in-frame clones and drops some. The sample presents about 8,000 clones, none singletons. Input material: peripheral blood mononuclear cells. The receptors stem from a human donor with common variable immunodeficiency.

This clone was seen ten or more times. The CDR3 goes on 3 residues after the read ends, and that part is filled in from the germline J gene. This sequence joins TRBV7-3 and TRBJ2-1, with TRBD2 identical over 7 bases. J was trimmed by 5 bases and V by 5 bases; bases with no gene match: 9. Germline V gives CDR1 SGHTA, CDR2 FQGTGA. This CDR3 spans 15 amino acids. The CDR3 reads CASSKDPGRDNEQFF. Incomplete CDR3 DNA: TGTGCCAGCAGCAAGGACCCGGGGAGGGACAATGAG.

This clone was seen a handful of times. The read gets to within 3 residues of the CDR3 end, and the germline J gene fills in the rest. J is TRBJ1-2 and V is TRBV18; possibly TRBD1 for D (5 bases). The V end lost 4 bases, the J end lost 0 bases, and 21 bases lay between the germline ends. Germline V gene data show CDR1 as KGHSH and CDR2 as LQKENI. The CDR3 contains 18 residues. The covered CDR3 bases are TGTGCCAGCTCACTACAAGCCAAATCACGGACATCTAACTATGGC. Translation gives CASSLQAKSRTSNYG. The CDR3 in its entirety is CASSLQAKSRTSNYGYTF. The full variable domain, completed using reference TRBV18 and TRBJ1-2, is NAGVMQNPRHLVRRRGQEARLRCSPMKGHSHVYWYRQLPEEGLKFMVYLQKENIIDESGMPKERFSAEFPKEGPSILRIQQVVRGDSAAYFCASSLQAKSRTSNYGYTFGSGTRLTVV.

Sample share makes this clone medium-sized. One junction end does not reproduce the germline sequence, and a read error may be involved. From the germline J gene comes the end of the CDR3, since the read stops 3 residues before it. The chain combines TRBV28 with TRBJ2-1, with D perhaps TRBD2 (6 bases). Germline CDR1 MDHEN, CDR2 SYDVKM. The CDR3 has 11 residues. This chain's CDR3 is CATLDYYEQFF. The sequenced part of the CDR3 DNA is TGTGCCACCCTGGACTACTATGAG.

Many counts were recorded for this clone. The DNA ends 3 residues before the CDR3 does, and the rest of the CDR3 is filled in from the germline J gene. V is TRBV6-4 and J is TRBJ2-2; 8 bases line up with TRBD1. Trimming took 2 bases from V and 5 from J; bases not matched to a gene: 7. CDR1 MRHNA and CDR2 SNTAGT come from the germline V gene. The CDR3 has 16 amino acids. Incomplete CDR3 DNA: TGTGCCAGCAGTGACCTCGGACAGGGAGGAACCGGGGAG. Translating it yields CASSDLGQGGTGE. The entire CDR3 is CASSDLGQGGTGELFF.

This clone was observed a handful of times. The read gets to within 3 residues of the CDR3 end, and the germline J gene fills in the rest. The chain joins TRBV19 to TRBJ2-4, with D possibly matching TRBD2 (7 bases). Germline V gives CDR1 LNHDA, CDR2 SQIVND (reference sequence). V lost 8 bases and J lost 6, with 14 bases in between. This CDR3 has 13 amino acids. The CDR3 sequence: CASGGDTGNIQYF. The covered CDR3 bases are TGTGCCAGTGGGGGGGACACAGGAAACATT.

A remark on this clone: The missing CDR3 end, 3 residues past where the read stops, is filled in from the germline J gene. This sample includes further DNA sequences coding for the same CDR3. V and J are TRBV19 and TRBJ2-1; D might be TRBD2 (5 bases). V lost 4 bases and J lost 8, with 12 bases in between. The germline V gene encodes CDR1 LNHDA and CDR2 SQIVND (reference sequence). This CDR3 is 13 amino acids long. CDR3 residues: CASSTTGLHEQFF. The covered CDR3 bases are TGTGCCAGTAGTACCACGGGGTTACATGAG. The whole variable domain, filled in from reference TRBV19 and TRBJ2-1, reads DGGITQSPKYLFRKEGQNVTLSCEQNLNHDAMYWYRQDPGQGLRLIYYSQIVNDFQKGDIAEGYSVSREKKESFPLTVTSAQKNPTAFYLCASSTTGLHEQFFGPGTRLTVL.

This clone was detected many times. Read sequence stops 3 residues before the CDR3 end, and the germline J gene provides the missing end. This rearrangement joins TRBV19 to TRBJ2-7, with TRBD2 matching 12 bases. The CDR3 totals 17 residues. Germline V gene data show CDR1 as LNHDA and CDR2 as SQIVND (reference sequence). V shed 5 bases and J 5 bases; nucleotides not matched to a gene: 13. The CDR3 bases that were read are TGTGCCAGTAGTCCCCTGGTGGGACTAGCGGGCAAGAACGAG. Translated, it gives CASSPLVGLAGKNE. In full, the CDR3 reads CASSPLVGLAGKNEQYF.

This clone showed up many times. Read coverage stops 3 residues before the CDR3 terminus; the germline J gene supplies the remainder. This chain connects TRBV5-1 to TRBJ2-3, with 9 bases aligning to TRBD2. The CDR3 loop spans 15 amino acids. The junction had 5 bases not matched to a gene; V was cut back by 0 bases and J by 6 bases. The germline V gene encodes CDR1 SGHRS and CDR2 YFSETQ. CDR3 loop: CASSLVSSGRDTQYF. The DNA read from the CDR3 is TGCGCCAGCAGCTTGGTATCCAGCGGGAGGGATACG. Looking up the rest from reference TRBV5-1 and TRBJ2-3 gives the full variable domain: KAGVTQTPRYLIKTRGQQVTLSCSPISGHRSVSWYQQTPGQGLQFLFEYFSETQRNKGNFPGRFSGRQFSNSRSEMNVSTLELGDSALYLCASSLVSSGRDTQYFGPGTRLTVL.

This clone was observed a handful of times. The CDR3 end lies 3 residues beyond the end of the read and is filled in from the germline J gene. The chain carries TRBV30 and TRBJ2-5; weak D call: TRBD2 (6 bases). Germline values: CDR1 GTSNPN, CDR2 SVGIG (reference sequence). V lost 5 bases and J 5 bases, leaving 15 bases between the germline ends. This CDR3 is 13 amino acids long. CDR3 DNA (partial): TGTGCCTGGGCGACTAGGAGGGGCGAGACC. It yields the protein CAWATRRGET. The full CDR3 is CAWATRRGETQYF. The full variable domain, in which reference TRBV30 and TRBJ2-5 provide the parts outside the CDR3, is SQTIHQWPATLVQPVGSPLSLECTVEGTSNPNLYWYRQAAGRGLQLLFYSVGIGQISSEVPQNLSASRPQDRQFILSSKKLLLSDSGFYLCAWATRRGETQYFGPGTRLLVL.

The sample holds many counts of this clone. The missing CDR3 end, 3 residues past where the read stops, is filled in from the germline J gene. The V call is TRBV20-1, the J call TRBJ2-7; TRBD2 matches at 11 bases. CDR1 DFQATT and CDR2 SNEGSKA come from the germline V gene (reference sequence). Losses at the gene ends were 4 bases for V and 5 bases for J; bases not matched to a gene: 10. The CDR3 sequence is 15 residues long. The sequenced part of the CDR3 DNA is TGCAGTGCTAATATAGCGGGAGGGCCCGTCCACGAG. This codes for CSANIAGGPVHE. The complete CDR3 reads CSANIAGGPVHEQYF.

There are a few counts of this clone. The sequenced fragment ends 3 residues before the CDR3 boundary, so the rest is inferred from the germline J gene. This sequence joins TRBV6-2 or TRBV6-3 and TRBJ2-1; a possible D gene is TRBD2 (5 bases). The CDR3 has 14 residues. Trimming took off 8 bases at V and 7 bases at J, with 18 bases between the two ends. Germline CDR1 and CDR2: MNHEY and SVGEGT. CDR3 DNA (partial): TGTGCCAGCTCTACGGGCGAGCGGAAAAATGAG. Translating it yields CASSTGERKNE. The entire CDR3 protein reads CASSTGERKNEQFF.

On this clone: The CDR3 goes on 3 residues after the read ends, and that part is filled in from the germline J gene. This chain links TRBV19 with TRBJ2-7, with 7 bases that match TRBD2. This CDR3 spans 12 amino acids. In germline, CDR1 is LNHDA, CDR2 SQIVND (reference sequence). V lost 10 bases and J lost 3; bases outside the gene matches: 6. The CDR3: CATRGTNYEQYF. CDR3 DNA (partial): TGTGCCACTCGCGGGACTAACTACGAG.

Remarks on this clone: The read ends 3 residues before the CDR3 terminus; that terminus is restored from the germline J gene. The chain joins TRBV11-2 to TRBJ2-7; D is possibly TRBD2 (5 bases). CDR1 and CDR2 (germline): SGHAT, FQNNGV. Trimming removed 2 bases at V and 4 bases at J, with 12 bases between. CDR3 length equals 14 residues. CDR3 bases read: TGTGCCAGCAGCTTAACAGCGGAGCAATACGAG. Amino acid sequence: CASSLTAEQYE. The CDR3 in its entirety is CASSLTAEQYEQYF. Full variable domain (outside the CDR3, taken from reference TRBV11-2 and TRBJ2-7): EAGVAQSPRYKIIEKRQSVAFWCNPISGHATLYWYQQILGQGPKLLIQFQNNGVVDDSQLPKDRFSAERLKGVDSTLKIQPAKLEDSAVYLCASSLTAEQYEQYFGPGTRLTVT.

This clone has ten or more counts. The read ends 3 residues before the CDR3 terminus; that terminus is restored from the germline J gene. V usage is TRBV20-1 and J usage is TRBJ2-6; 7 positions agree with TRBD1. The V segment lost 6 bases and the J segment 4 bases; nucleotides outside the gene matches: 6. Per germline, CDR1 DFQATT and CDR2 SNEGSKA (reference sequence). The CDR3 is made up of 14 amino acids. The CDR3 sequence is CSARQGAGANVLTF. The sequenced CDR3 bases are TGCAGTGCACGACAGGGAGCCGGGGCCAACGTC.

In this sample, this clone is large. Sequencing ends 3 residues short of the CDR3 end; the germline J gene provides the rest. The genes are TRBV29-1 and TRBJ1-5, with D perhaps matching TRBD1 (5 bases). The germline V gene has CDR1 SQVTM and CDR2 ANQGSEA. The CDR3 consists of 12 residues. V dropped 3 bases and J dropped 9 bases, with 12 bases sitting between them. The CDR3 DNA, read in part, is TGCAGCGTTGAGGTGGGGAGGGGGCCC. It encodes CSVEVGRGP. The whole CDR3 protein is CSVEVGRGPQHF.

This clone was seen repeatedly, ten times or more. Sequencing ends 3 residues short of the CDR3 end; the germline J gene provides the rest. The chain recombines TRBV18 with TRBJ2-7; 8 nucleotides match TRBD1. The junction had 4 bases not matched to a gene; V was cut back by 0 bases and J by 0 bases. Germline lookup yields CDR1 KGHSH and CDR2 LQKENI. The CDR3 is 16 amino acids. The DNA read from the CDR3 is TGTGCCAGCTCACCACCGGGACAGGATACCTCCTACGAG. Residues: CASSPPGQDTSYE. In full, the CDR3 is CASSPPGQDTSYEQYF.

Judged by abundance, this clone is medium-sized (0.01 to 0.1%). The read ends 3 residues early relative to the CDR3; the germline J gene fills the gap. The chain couples TRBV19 to TRBJ1-1, with a tentative D call TRBD1 (5 bases). The CDR3 length is 13 residues. V lost 5 bases, J lost 0 bases, and 7 bases lay in between. The germline V gene has CDR1 LNHDA and CDR2 SQIVND (reference sequence). The CDR3 sequence is CASSPRVNTEAFF. The CDR3 DNA, read in part, is TGTGCCAGTAGTCCCAGGGTGAACACTGAA.